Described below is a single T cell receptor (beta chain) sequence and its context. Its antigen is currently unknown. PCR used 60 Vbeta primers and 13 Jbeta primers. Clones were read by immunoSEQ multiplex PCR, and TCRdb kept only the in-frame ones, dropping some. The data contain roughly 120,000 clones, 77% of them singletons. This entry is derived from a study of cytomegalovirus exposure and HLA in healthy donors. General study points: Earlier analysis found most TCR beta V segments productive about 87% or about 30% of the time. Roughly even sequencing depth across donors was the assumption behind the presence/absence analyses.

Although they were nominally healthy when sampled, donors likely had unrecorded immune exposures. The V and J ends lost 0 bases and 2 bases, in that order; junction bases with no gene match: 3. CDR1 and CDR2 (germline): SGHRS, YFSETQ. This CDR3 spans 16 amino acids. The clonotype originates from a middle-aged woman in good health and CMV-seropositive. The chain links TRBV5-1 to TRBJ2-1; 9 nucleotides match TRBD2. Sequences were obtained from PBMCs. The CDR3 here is CASSLAAGGPYNEQFF. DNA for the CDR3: TGCGCCAGCAGCTTGGCCGCGGGAGGGCCCTACAATGAGCAGTTCTTC.